This record concerns one TCR beta chain sequence. Its target is not known. This sample is drawn from a study of radiotherapy plus CTLA-4 blockade in lung cancer. Germline V CDR1 and CDR2: SGHAT, FQNNGV. This CDR3 comprises 19 residues. Trimming stripped 5 bases from V and 0 bases from J, with 25 bases between. Study conclusions and caveats: Radiotherapy with ipilimumab was followed by blood expansion of tumor-derived clones.

Measured with immunoSEQ multiplex PCR; TCRdb has only the in-frame clones, and not every one. Of over 85,000 clones in the sample, 88% are singletons; the top ten hold approximately 4.9%. The chain employs TRBV11-2 and TRBJ1-1; D is unresolved. The source is a human donor with non-small cell lung cancer that progressed on radiotherapy plus ipilimumab. Material: peripheral blood, obtained from a patient treated with radiotherapy plus ipilimumab. This CDR3 reads CASSLTRSARSQMNTEAFF. The CDR3 nucleotides read TGTGCCAGCAGCCTAACTCGTTCGGCACGGTCCCAAATGAACACTGAAGCTTTCTTT.